This T cell receptor (beta chain) was captured by sequencing in a study of control samples from healthy donors and cancer patients. Generated by immunoSEQ multiplex PCR, the TCRdb table keeps only in-frame clones and is missing some. The sample has some 150,000 clones; roughly 94% are singletons. Trimming shortened V by 0 bases and J by 1 base, and 9 bases separated the two germline ends. This CDR3 is built from 15 residues. Germline V gene lookup returns CDR1 MGHRA and CDR2 YSYEKL. This clone was found once. Material: PBMCs. The receptor comes from a man aged 60 to 75 with colorectal cancer. This chain joins TRBV4-1 and TRBJ1-1; no firm D call. The CDR3 is CASSQDWAGNTEAFF. In DNA, the CDR3 is TGCGCCAGCAGCCAAGATTGGGCTGGGAACACTGAAGCTTTCTTT.